This TCR beta chain was sequenced for a study of graft-versus-host responses after intestinal transplantation. Study as a whole: Transplant types were multivisceral, liver-intestinal, or isolated intestinal.

Trimming took 5 bases from V and 1 from J; bases not matched to a gene: 5. CDR3 length: 15 residues. Germline-derived CDR1 and CDR2 are MNHEY and SMNVEV (reference sequence). Assay used: immunoSEQ multiplex PCR; TCRdb lists only in-frame clones, some missing. The sample includes approximately 86,000 clones, about nine tenths of them seen just once. On this clone itself: The target antigen is unknown.

The chain employs TRBV27 and TRBJ2-5, with 9 positions matching TRBD1. The source of this sequence is a human donor who received an intestinal transplant. This material consisted of unstimulated CD4+ T cells sorted from spleen or lymph node cells, taken before intestinal transplant. CDR3 sequence (DNA): TGTGCCAGCAGTCCCCGGACAGGGGTCCAAGAGACCCAGTACTTC. This gives the protein CASSPRTGVQETQYF.